The source of this T cell receptor beta chain is a study of graft-versus-host responses after intestinal transplantation. The CDR3 contains 13 residues. Germline values: CDR1 MNHNS, CDR2 SASEGT. This clone was seen only once. The antigen is unknown. At one boundary the junction diverges from the germline segment, which might be a read error. Here immunoSEQ multiplex PCR was the method, and the copy in TCRdb shows in-frame clones only, minus some. The table lists some 120,000 clones, 90% to 95% of them singletons. The chain joins TRBV6-1 to TRBJ2-1, with D maybe TRBD2 (6 bases). Specimen: unstimulated CD4+ T cells sorted from spleen or lymph node cells, collected before transplant. This TCR was recovered from a human donor who was the organ donor for an intestinal transplant. The DNA for the CDR3 is TGTGCCAGCAGTAGGGACTCCGACAATGAGCAGTTCTTC. This codes for CASSRDSDNEQFF.